These 12 T cell receptor beta chains share one sample of origin, sequenced in a study of OX40 agonist ivuxolimab in advanced cancers. Sequenced by immunoSEQ multiplex PCR; TCRdb stores in-frame clones only, minus some. The table includes about 68,000 clones, around 83% detected once. The input for sequencing was CD4+ or CD8+ T cells sorted from blood, taken in a trial of the OX40 agonist ivuxolimab. These receptors all stem from an adult with an advanced solid tumor such as melanoma, head and neck, liver or kidney cancer.

CDR3 nucleotides: TGTGCCAGCGCGCGGGGGGTCGGAGAGACCCAGTACTTC. Amino acids: CASARGVGETQYF. The rearrangement links TRBV18 to TRBJ2-5; 8 bases map to TRBD2. Germline lookup yields CDR1 KGHSH and CDR2 LQKENI. The trim removed 8 bases at V and 4 bases at J, leaving 6 bases unmatched. The CDR3 has 13 amino acids.

The V gene is TRBV5-6, the J gene TRBJ2-5; D could derive from TRBD1 or TRBD2 (6 bases each). Deletions cut 6 bases from V and 9 bases from J, with 18 bases between. The CDR3 is 13 residues long. Germline assignment: CDR1 SGHDT and CDR2 YYEEEE. The CDR3 protein is CASILAGQLPQYF. The CDR3 DNA reads as TGTGCCAGCATCCTGGCGGGACAACTCCCCCAGTACTTC.

This rearrangement joins TRBV29-1 to TRBJ2-7; maybe TRBD2 (5 bases). The CDR3 spans 13 residues. Germline CDR1 and CDR2: SQVTM and ANQGSEA. The V gene lost 3 bases and the J gene lost 1 base, with 10 bases spanning the gap. The CDR3 DNA reads as TGCAGCGTTGAGGGCGGGCAGTCCTACGAGCAGTACTTC. This gives the protein CSVEGGQSYEQYF.

The rearrangement links TRBV19 to TRBJ1-5, with D perhaps matching TRBD1 (5 bases). Germline CDR1 LNHDA, CDR2 SQIVND (reference sequence). The CDR3 extends over 11 amino acids. Trimming shortened V by 3 bases and J by 9 bases, and 6 bases separated the two germline ends. The CDR3 sequence is CASSIGGPQHF. In nucleotides, the CDR3 is TGTGCCAGTAGTATCGGGGGGCCCCAGCATTTT.

The chain employs TRBV6-4 and TRBJ2-6; perhaps TRBD1 as D (6 bases). Trimming pared 5 bases from V and 7 bases from J, leaving 15 bases between. Per germline, CDR1 MRHNA and CDR2 SNTAGT. The CDR3 is 15 residues long. CDR3 nucleotide sequence: TGTGCCAGCAGTAGCGACAGGCTTTCAGCCAACGTCCTGACTTTC. Amino acid sequence: CASSSDRLSANVLTF.

This clone appeared a single time. CDR3 amino acids: CASSLGLDTDTQYF. CDR3 in DNA: TGTGCCAGCAGCTTAGGACTAGACACAGATACGCAGTATTTT. This chain uses TRBV7-6 with TRBJ2-3, with D possibly matching TRBD2 (6 bases). CDR1 is SGHVS, CDR2 FNYEAQ, per germline. The V and J ends lost 1 base and 2 bases respectively, with 7 bases between them. CDR3 length: 14 amino acids.

This clone was counted only a few times. This chain connects TRBV28 to TRBJ1-1; D gene uncertain. Trimming took off 6 bases at V and 1 base at J, with 6 bases between the two ends. Germline CDR1 reads MDHEN; CDR2 reads SYDVKM. CDR3 length: 12 amino acids. This chain's CDR3 is CASSLKNTEAFF. Here the CDR3 DNA reads TGTGCCAGCAGCCTCAAGAACACTGAAGCTTTCTTT.

V usage is TRBV29-1 and J usage is TRBJ1-2, with D hard to call. V was trimmed by 2 bases and J by 7 bases, leaving 11 bases between them. The CDR3 has 12 residues. Germline CDR1 and CDR2: SQVTM and ANQGSEA. The CDR3 coding sequence is TGCAGCGTTGAATCAGTGACCGGTGGCTACACCTTC. It encodes CSVESVTGGYTF.

For this clone: Its ends do not fully match the called genes, so a read error is possible. The rearrangement joins TRBV11-2 to TRBJ2-7, with D tentatively TRBD1 (6 bases). CDR1 and CDR2 from the germline V gene are SGHAT and FQNNGV. The CDR3 sequence is 15 residues long. CDR3 in DNA: TGTGCCGGCAGCCTATTAGCAGGGGAACCCTACGAGCAGTACTTC. Protein product: CAGSLLAGEPYEQYF.

The V gene is TRBV5-6, the J gene TRBJ1-2; D not resolved. With 1 base removed from V and 4 bases from J, the gap between germline ends came to 14 bases. Germline assignment: CDR1 SGHDT and CDR2 YYEEEE. The CDR3 covers 15 residues. CDR3 sequence reads: CASSLWAVYPYGYTF. The CDR3 bases are TGTGCCAGCAGCTTGTGGGCAGTTTATCCCTATGGCTACACCTTC. Filled out from reference TRBV5-6 and TRBJ1-2, the complete variable domain reads DAGVTQSPTHLIKTRGQQVTLRCSPKSGHDTVSWYQQALGQGPQFIFQYYEEEERQRGNFPDRFSGHQFPNYSSELNVNALLLGDSALYLCASSLWAVYPYGYTFGSGTRLTVV.

The CDR3 sequence is CASSDRTGGSYNEQFF. In nucleotides, the CDR3 is TGTGCCAGCAGCGACCGGACAGGGGGCTCCTACAATGAGCAGTTCTTC. The V call is TRBV7-6, the J call TRBJ2-1; 10 positions agree with TRBD1. The germline V gene encodes CDR1 SGHVS and CDR2 FNYEAQ. The CDR3 sequence is 16 residues long. V gave up 5 bases and J gave up 0 bases; unmatched junction bases: 4.

The gene calls are TRBV6-5 and TRBJ2-5, with 7 bases identical to TRBD1. Germline V CDR1 and CDR2: MNHEY, SVGAGI. The CDR3 extends over 13 amino acids. Unmatched junction bases numbered 4, after V lost 2 bases and J lost 7 bases. CDR3 sequence reads: CASSYAPGGTQYF. The CDR3, as DNA: TGTGCCAGCAGTTACGCCCCAGGGGGGACCCAGTACTTC.